The rows below give T cell receptor beta chains drawn from one sample of a study of early T cells in non-severe SARS-CoV-2 infection. TCRdb re-called the 5' RACE reads with MiXCR, one entry per CDR3 protein. The sample includes some 49,000 distinct CDR3 sequences, about 10% of them seen just once. Sequences were obtained from whole blood. These receptors were collected from an adult who was a healthcare worker with PCR-confirmed SARS-CoV-2 infection or an uninfected control (not recorded which). The CDR3 runs from the conserved cysteine through the conserved F or W. Each record gives: V gene, CDR3 protein.

TRBV7-2 | CANREGAADTQYF
TRBV7-3 | CASSNGREQFF
TRBV27 | CASSLGNEQFF
TRBV20-1 | CSASASPGNTIYF
TRBV6-6 | CASSYPDVGAPLGF
TRBV6-4 | CASSEDSSYNEQFF
TRBV29-1 | CSGASYNEQFF
TRBV11-3 | CASSYPQGGREQYF
TRBV4-1 | CASSQGTGQETQYF
TRBV7-3 | CASSLIHRGVTDTQYF
TRBV6-2/TRBV6-3 | CASSSLLRGNAEAFF
TRBV13 | CASSLGTGGGNEQFF
TRBV11-1 | CASSLRYNGPMNTEAFF
TRBV27 | CASRRGYNQPQHF
TRBV11-2 | CASSLLQGGEQFF
TRBV7-9 | CASSSATLGQGYEQYF
TRBV7-9 | CASSSTGMNTEAFF
TRBV27 | CASSLSGNEKLFF
TRBV7-6 | CASSTSGRPQETQYF
TRBV20-1 | CSASGRRRLTDTQYF
TRBV28 | CARVGGISYEQYF
TRBV19 | CASSTGGRAPDTQYF
TRBV7-2 | CASSFEPEGLSGANVLTF
TRBV29-1 | CSVEVVTEAFF
TRBV12-3/TRBV12-4 | CASSLWGGYNEQFF
TRBV4-1 | CASSQEGSRTEAFF
TRBV3-1 | CASSRGSYERETQYF
TRBV6-2/TRBV6-3 | CASSYSGGSYQPQHF
TRBV3-1 | CASTATGMREAFF